Listed below are T cell receptor beta chains from one sample, sequenced in a study of cytomegalovirus exposure and HLA in healthy donors. Repertoires were generated with immunoSEQ multiplex PCR, while TCRdb's copy carries only in-frame clones and drops some. The table records about 200,000 clones, roughly 80% of them present only once. The specimen sequenced was PBMCs. The receptor source for this set is a man aged 30 to 45 in good health and CMV-seronegative. Both conserved end residues are part of each CDR3. D genes are given only for firm matches. Part of the rows lack a size; the others show once, few, many or a class for expanded clones.

v_call	d_call	j_call	clone_size	cdr3_nt	cdr3_aa
TRBV4-2	NA	TRBJ1-1	NA	TGTGCCAGCAGCTTAAGGGGCACTGAAGCTTTCTTT	CASSLRGTEAFF
TRBV6-1	TRBD1	TRBJ2-3	NA	TGTGCCAGCACCTGGACAGGGACGACAGATACGCAGTATTTT	CASTWTGTTDTQYF
TRBV28	NA	TRBJ2-3	NA	TGTGCCAGCCTAGGGGAACCCCGAGTAGATACGCAGTATTTT	CASLGEPRVDTQYF
TRBV5-8	NA	TRBJ1-5	NA	TGTGCCAGCAGCTTTGGGCAGCTCGGTCAGCCCCAGCATTTT	CASSFGQLGQPQHF
TRBV23-1	TRBD1	TRBJ1-5	NA	TGCGCCAGCAGTCATCCTCCTCCGGGACAGAATAGCAATCAGCCCCAGCATTTT	CASSHPPPGQNSNQPQHF
TRBV19	TRBD2	TRBJ2-7	NA	TGTGCCAGTAGTCGCAGCGGGGGTCCATGGGAGCAGTACTTC	CASSRSGGPWEQYF
TRBV5-1	NA	TRBJ2-5	NA	TGCGCCAGCAGCTCGGTCGCGTCCGGGACCCAGTACTTC	CASSSVASGTQYF
TRBV4-1	NA	TRBJ2-2	NA	TGCGCCAGCAGCCAAGTGGAAGTCGCGGCCGGGGAGCTGTTTTTT	CASSQVEVAAGELFF
TRBV11-2	NA	TRBJ2-5	NA	TGTGCCAGCAGCTTAGACCAGGGCCCATATACTCTCCTCTACCAAGAGACCCAGTACTTC	CASSLDQGPYTLLYQETQYF
TRBV4-1	TRBD1	TRBJ2-5	NA	TGCGCCAGCAGCCAAGCCCTCGGGACAGGGGTCCAAGAGACCCAGTACTTC	CASSQALGTGVQETQYF
TRBV14	NA	TRBJ1-6	NA	TGTGCCAGCAGCCACCCGGGACTTTCACCCCTCCACTTT	CASSHPGLSPLHF
TRBV4-1	NA	TRBJ1-1	few	TGCGCCAGCAGCCAATATTCGGAGGTCGGGACTGAAGCTTTCTTT	CASSQYSEVGTEAFF
TRBV5-1	NA	TRBJ2-7	NA	TGCGCCAGCAGCTTGGAGCTAGCTCACGAGCAGTACTTC	CASSLELAHEQYF
TRBV27	NA	TRBJ1-6	NA	TGTGCCAGTATGCAGGGTGGCTCCTATAATTCACCCCTCCACTTT	CASMQGGSYNSPLHF
TRBV28	TRBD1	TRBJ2-7	NA	TGTGCCAGCAGTTCCCCGGGACAGGGCTACGAGCAGTACTTC	CASSSPGQGYEQYF
TRBV7-9	TRBD1	TRBJ1-4	NA	TGTGCCAGCAGCACGCAGACAGGGTTATCAGAAAAACTGTTTTTT	CASSTQTGLSEKLFF
TRBV5-6	NA	TRBJ1-4	NA	TGTGCCAGCAGCTTCAGGACGGCGGGACGTGAAAAACTGTTTTTT	CASSFRTAGREKLFF
TRBV27	TRBD1	TRBJ1-5	NA	TGTGCCAGCAGATCGGACAGGGACCTTTATAGCAATCAGCCCCAGCATTTT	CASRSDRDLYSNQPQHF
TRBV2	NA	TRBJ1-1	NA	TGTGCCATTCCGAGAGGTGCACCCGGGACTGAAGCTTTCTTT	CAIPRGAPGTEAFF
TRBV4-1	NA	TRBJ2-7	NA	TGCGCCAGCAGCCCACCCCGAGGCTACGAGCAGTACTTC	CASSPPRGYEQYF
TRBV7-2	NA	TRBJ1-2	NA	TGTGCCAGCAGCTTAAAACAGGGTACGGGCTACACCTTC	CASSLKQGTGYTF
TRBV6-5	TRBD1	TRBJ2-5	NA	TGTGCCAGCAGTACCCTGGGGACAGGCAAAGAGACCCAGTACTTC	CASSTLGTGKETQYF
TRBV19	TRBD1	TRBJ2-6	NA	TGTGCCAGTAGTACCAAGACAGGGGGCGGAAGCGTCCTGACTTTC	CASSTKTGGGSVLTF
TRBV5-1	NA	TRBJ1-3	NA	TGCGCCAGCAGCTTGGTTCCCCTGCGCCTGTCTGGAAACACCATATATTTT	CASSLVPLRLSGNTIYF
TRBV6-5	NA	TRBJ2-2	few	TGTGCCAGCAGTTCAGGGTTGGACACCGGGGAGCTGTTTTTT	CASSSGLDTGELFF
TRBV15	TRBD1	TRBJ2-7	NA	TGTGCCACCAGCAGAGGACAGGGTACCTACGAGCAGTACTTC	CATSRGQGTYEQYF
TRBV9	TRBD1	TRBJ1-1	NA	TGTGCCAGCAGCGTAGCTGCGACAGGGGTGTCTGAAGCTTTCTTT	CASSVAATGVSEAFF
TRBV27	TRBD1	TRBJ1-2	once	TGTGCCAGCAGGAAGGGGACAGGGGTTTTTAGCTACACCTTC	CASRKGTGVFSYTF
TRBV7-8	NA	TRBJ1-2	NA	TGTGCCAGCAGCTCAGGCCACCTTTTGGGTGGCTACACCTTC	CASSSGHLLGGYTF
TRBV7-9	TRBD1	TRBJ1-1	NA	TGTGCCAGCAGCCGGACAGGGCCGGCCACTGAAGCTTTCTTT	CASSRTGPATEAFF
TRBV11-2	TRBD1	TRBJ2-7	NA	TGTGCCAGCAGCTTAGACGGACAGGCCAGATACGAGCAGTACTTC	CASSLDGQARYEQYF
TRBV6-5	NA	TRBJ1-5	NA	TGTGCCAGCAGCCCCACGGGGGTGGGCAATCAGCCCCAGCATTTT	CASSPTGVGNQPQHF
TRBV19	TRBD1	TRBJ1-2	NA	TGTGCCAGTAGTATAGATCGTTGGGCTACAGGGGGCTATGGCTACACCTTC	CASSIDRWATGGYGYTF
TRBV2	NA	TRBJ1-1	NA	TGTGCCAGCAGAGACAGCCCGGCTGGCACTGAAGCTTTCTTT	CASRDSPAGTEAFF
TRBV10-3	TRBD1	TRBJ2-2	once	TGTGCCATCAGGGGTACGGCAGGGGGGAACACCGGGGAGCTGTTTTTT	CAIRGTAGGNTGELFF
TRBV27	NA	TRBJ2-3	NA	TGTGCCAGCTGGTATAACGGGGGCACAGATACGCAGTATTTT	CASWYNGGTDTQYF
TRBV11-3	NA	TRBJ2-2	NA	TGTGCCAGCAGCTTAGGGCGCGGGCGGGGTCGCACCGGGGAGCTGTTTTTT	CASSLGRGRGRTGELFF
TRBV7-2	TRBD1	TRBJ2-7	NA	TGTGCCAGCAGCTTCCGCGGGACAGGGCTCTCCGAGCAGTACTTC	CASSFRGTGLSEQYF
TRBV9	TRBD2	TRBJ2-3	NA	TGTGCCAGCAGCACCCATAGCGGGGGAATCACAGATACGCAGTATTTT	CASSTHSGGITDTQYF
TRBV5-4	NA	TRBJ1-2	NA	TGTGCCAGCAGCCTCGCAGGGGTACATGGCTACACCTTC	CASSLAGVHGYTF
TRBV11-2	TRBD1	TRBJ1-4	NA	TGTGCCAGCAGCTTAGGATGGTACGGGACAGAGGGTGATGAAAAACTGTTTTTT	CASSLGWYGTEGDEKLFF
TRBV18	NA	TRBJ2-1	NA	TGTGCCAGCTCACCCCCGGTCCCTGGTGAGCAGTTCTTC	CASSPPVPGEQFF